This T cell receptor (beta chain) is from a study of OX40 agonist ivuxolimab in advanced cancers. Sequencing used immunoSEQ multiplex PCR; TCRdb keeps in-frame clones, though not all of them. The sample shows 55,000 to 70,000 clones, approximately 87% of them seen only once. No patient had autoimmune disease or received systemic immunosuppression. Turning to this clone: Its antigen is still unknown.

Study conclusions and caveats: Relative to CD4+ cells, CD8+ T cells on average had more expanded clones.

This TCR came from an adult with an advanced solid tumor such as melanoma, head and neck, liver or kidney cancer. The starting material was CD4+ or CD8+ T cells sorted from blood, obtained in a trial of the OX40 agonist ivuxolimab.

CDR3 coding DNA: TGTGCCAGCAGCTTAGCGGAAGGGGTAGGCTACACCTTC. Amino acid sequence: CASSLAEGVGYTF. The chain recombines TRBV7-2 with TRBJ1-2, with D possibly matching TRBD1 (5 bases). CDR1 and CDR2 (germline): SGHTA, FQGNSA. The CDR3 is 13 amino acids. Trimming left V 0 bases short and J 8 bases short, with 10 bases between. Full variable domain (missing parts from reference TRBV7-2 and TRBJ1-2): GAGVSQSPSNKVTEKGKDVELRCDPISGHTALYWYRQSLGQGLEFLIYFQGNSAPDKSGLPSDRFSAERTGGSVSTLTIQRTQQEDSAVYLCASSLAEGVGYTFGSGTRLTVV.